This T cell receptor (beta chain) was recovered during a study of T cells expressing NK-cell markers. Comments on this clonotype: Its antigen is unidentified.

CDR3 length equals 13 residues. CDR1 and CDR2 (germline): SGHNT, YENEEA. Study conclusions and caveats: Whether expanded NKG2C-expressing T cell clones recognize HCMV is unknown.

TCRdb reprocessed the 5' RACE reads and stores each CDR3 protein as one record, lacking DNA. This sample's table has 500,000 to 700,000 distinct CDR3 sequences. This chain links TRBV11-3 with TRBJ2-1; the D call from TCRdb, TRBD1, cannot be confirmed without DNA. The TCR was taken from a man aged 18 to 35 in good health. The material sequenced was blood T cells: a sorted CD56 or NKG2C T cell subset, CD4+ or CD8+ T cells, or bulk PBMC T cells (not recorded which). The CDR3 sequence is CASSQEGTGEQFF.